This TCR beta chain is from a study of OX40 agonist ivuxolimab in advanced cancers. Overall study: Dose-escalation patients were diagnosed with hepatocellular carcinoma, melanoma, renal cell cancer or head and neck cancer.

The CDR3 is 14 amino acids. The V and J ends lost 2 bases and 4 bases respectively, with 12 bases between them. The germline V gene encodes CDR1 WSHSY and CDR2 SAAADI. As concerns this clone: The antigen remains unidentified.

Blood draws occurred at baseline, cycle 4 day 1, and cycle 7 day 1. Notes on the study in general: Part of the nonresponder group also had normalized T-cell clonal expansion that was low.

The data were produced by immunoSEQ multiplex PCR, yet TCRdb's version contains in-frame clones alone and is incomplete. This table has 50,000 or so clones, around nine tenths appearing once. Here the sequenced sample was CD4+ or CD8+ T cells sorted from blood, taken in a trial of the OX40 agonist ivuxolimab. The chain recombines TRBV10-2 with TRBJ2-7, with a weak D call TRBD1 (8 bases). The receptor comes from an adult with an advanced solid tumor such as melanoma, head and neck, liver or kidney cancer. The DNA for the CDR3 is TGCGCCAGCAGTGAGACAGGGGGGGAATACGAGCAGTACTTC. Translated: CASSETGGEYEQYF.